Listed below are T cell receptor beta chains from one sample, sequenced in a study of T cell responses to AZD1222 COVID-19 vaccine. Sequencing used immunoSEQ multiplex PCR; TCRdb keeps in-frame clones, though not all of them. The sample has under 150,000 clones, roughly nine tenths seen once; the top ten hold about 1.4%. Sequencing was performed on peripheral blood, taken 28 days after the second AZD1222 dose. These receptors came from an adult who received the AZD1222 COVID-19 vaccine. Both conserved end residues are part of each CDR3. The D gene is left open where the match is weak. A row's size may be missing; if present it is once, few, many or a size class.

J: TRBJ1-2; D: -; size: -; V: TRBV7-3; length: 14; DNA: TGTGCCAGCAGCCAACCGACAGGAGGCTATGGCTACACCTTC; CDR3: CASSQPTGGYGYTF
J: TRBJ2-1; D: TRBD1; size: -; V: TRBV11-3; length: 16; DNA: TGTGCCAGCAGCTTAGAGCCGGGACAGGGGATCAATGAGCAGTTCTTC; CDR3: CASSLEPGQGINEQFF
J: TRBJ1-2; D: TRBD1; size: -; V: TRBV12-3/TRBV12-4; length: 13; DNA: TGTGCCAGCAGCCTGGGACAGGGATATGGCTACACCTTC; CDR3: CASSLGQGYGYTF
J: TRBJ2-7; D: -; size: -; V: TRBV27; length: 14; DNA: TGTGCCAGCAGTTTCGGCAGGGATTCCTACGAGCAGTACTTC; CDR3: CASSFGRDSYEQYF
J: TRBJ2-2; D: -; size: -; V: TRBV9; length: 14; DNA: TGTGCCAGCAGTGCCTATTGGGACCAGGGGGAGCTGTTTTTT; CDR3: CASSAYWDQGELFF
J: TRBJ2-7; D: TRBD2; size: once; V: TRBV16; length: 16; DNA: TGTGCCAGCAGCCCCGCAAGGGGCGGGAGTATCAACGAGCAGTACTTC; CDR3: CASSPARGGSINEQYF
J: TRBJ2-7; D: TRBD1; size: -; V: TRBV7-6; length: 15; DNA: TGTGCCAGCAGCTTGGGGCCGGGACAGGGCCACGAGCAGTACTTC; CDR3: CASSLGPGQGHEQYF
J: TRBJ2-7; D: -; size: -; V: TRBV5-3; length: 13; DNA: TGTGCCAGAATGGGGTTTCAACTCTACGAGCAGTACTTC; CDR3: CARMGFQLYEQYF
J: TRBJ2-3; D: -; size: -; V: TRBV9; length: 16; DNA: TGTGCCAGCAGCGTGCTGTCGGGGGCCCTGACAGATACGCAGTATTTT; CDR3: CASSVLSGALTDTQYF
J: TRBJ2-2; D: TRBD2; size: -; V: TRBV24-1; length: 16; DNA: TGTGCCACCAGTGACCCAGGACTAGCGGGAGCCGGGGAGCTGTTTTTT; CDR3: CATSDPGLAGAGELFF
J: TRBJ1-6; D: TRBD1; size: -; V: TRBV28; length: 17; DNA: TGTGCCAGCAGTATGGGTCCCGGACAGGGTGTTAATTCACCCCTCCACTTT; CDR3: CASSMGPGQGVNSPLHF
J: TRBJ1-3; D: -; size: -; V: TRBV7-9; length: 15; DNA: TGTGCCAGCAGCTTACGGGAAAGCTCTGGAAACACCATATATTTT; CDR3: CASSLRESSGNTIYF
J: TRBJ1-1; D: -; size: -; V: TRBV27; length: 14; DNA: TGTGCCAGCAGGGGCTCGATGGCGAACACTGAAGCTTTCTTT; CDR3: CASRGSMANTEAFF
J: TRBJ2-5; D: -; size: -; V: TRBV6-6; length: 14; DNA: TGTGCCAGCAAAACCAGGACAGCCGAAGAGACCCAGTACTTC; CDR3: CASKTRTAEETQYF
J: TRBJ2-1; D: -; size: -; V: TRBV30; length: 15; DNA: TGTGCCTGGAGGCAGATAAGCCCAAACTACAATGAGCAGTTCTTC; CDR3: CAWRQISPNYNEQFF
J: TRBJ2-1; D: TRBD2; size: -; V: TRBV7-9; length: 16; DNA: TGTGCCAGCAGCAAATATAGCGGGGGGTCCTACAATGAGCAGTTCTTC; CDR3: CASSKYSGGSYNEQFF
J: TRBJ1-1; D: -; size: few; V: TRBV28; length: 15; DNA: TGTGCCATTCTCCCCGGGGGGGTATCGGGAACTGAAGCTTTCTTT; CDR3: CAILPGGVSGTEAFF
J: TRBJ2-3; D: -; size: -; V: TRBV12-3/TRBV12-4; length: 11; DNA: TGTGCCAGCAGTATCACAGATACGCAGTATTTT; CDR3: CASSITDTQYF
J: TRBJ1-2; D: TRBD1; size: -; V: TRBV5-5; length: 13; DNA: TGTGCCAGCAGGGCCGGGACAGCGAATGGCTACACCTTC; CDR3: CASRAGTANGYTF
J: TRBJ1-2; D: -; size: -; V: TRBV21-1; length: 13; DNA: TGTGCCAGCAGCAAGGACAGTAACTATGGCTACACCTTC; CDR3: CASSKDSNYGYTF
J: TRBJ1-6; D: -; size: -; V: TRBV28; length: 14; DNA: TGTGCCGGCGGCAGGGGTTCCTATAATTCACCCCTCCACTTT; CDR3: CAGGRGSYNSPLHF
J: TRBJ1-1; D: -; size: few; V: TRBV6-5; length: 13; DNA: TGTGCCAGCAGTTCCGTGGCCGGTAATGAAGCTTTCTTT; CDR3: CASSSVAGNEAFF
J: TRBJ2-1; D: TRBD2; size: -; V: TRBV5-6; length: 16; DNA: TGTGCCAGCAGCTTGGGGACTAGCGGGAGGTACAATGAGCAGTTCTTC; CDR3: CASSLGTSGRYNEQFF
J: TRBJ2-1; D: TRBD2; size: once; V: TRBV7-8; length: 15; DNA: TGTGCCAGCAGCTTAGTTGCGGGGGCCTACAATGAGCAGTTCTTC; CDR3: CASSLVAGAYNEQFF
J: TRBJ1-1; D: -; size: -; V: TRBV30; length: 14; DNA: TGTGCCTGGAGTGTATTTGGTGGTTACACTGAAGCTTTCTTT; CDR3: CAWSVFGGYTEAFF